The 20 T cell receptor beta chains below were found in one sample sequenced in a study of blood T cell repertoires in COVID-19. The data were produced by immunoSEQ multiplex PCR, yet TCRdb's version contains in-frame clones alone and is incomplete. The profile shows hundreds of thousands of clones, roughly 79% of them singletons. The sequenced sample consisted of peripheral blood. All receptors derive from a woman older than 75 with COVID-19, enrolled during active disease.

This clone was seen just once. The chain employs TRBV6-2 or TRBV6-3 and TRBJ1-2; TRBD1 might be the D (5 bases). Germline V CDR1 and CDR2: MNHEY, SVGEGT. V shed 5 bases and J shed 8 bases, with 15 bases lying between them. This CDR3 is built from 13 residues. The CDR3 DNA reads TGTGCCAGCAGTGCCTCGGGGGTCAGAGGCTACACCTTC. Amino acids: CASSASGVRGYTF.

This chain connects TRBV21-1 to TRBJ2-1; the table's D gene call, TRBD2, was not cross checked with the DNA. TRBV21-1 represents a pseudogene. CDR3 length: 17 amino acids. The CDR3 sequence is CASSKAFNGGAMNEQFF. The DNA of the CDR3 is TGTGCCAGCAGCAAAGCCTTTAACGGGGGGGCCATGAATGAGCAGTTCTTC.

The rearrangement links TRBV4-3 to TRBJ2-2, with a weak D call TRBD2 (6 bases). The CDR3 loop spans 15 amino acids. Deletions cut 4 bases from V and 4 bases from J, with 13 bases between. The germline gives CDR1 LGHNA, CDR2 YSLEER. CDR3 sequence: CASSRSAGSTGELFF. DNA for the CDR3: TGCGCCAGCAGCCGCTCCGCGGGAAGCACCGGGGAGCTGTTTTTT.

V usage is TRBV18 and J usage is TRBJ1-5, with TRBD1 matching over 7 bases. Germline trimming cut 3 bases from V and 8 bases from J; bases unmatched to any gene: 4. The CDR3 sequence is 13 residues long. The germline gives CDR1 KGHSH, CDR2 LQKENI. The CDR3: CASSPRGQEPQHF. The DNA for the CDR3 is TGTGCCAGCTCACCTAGGGGGCAGGAGCCCCAGCATTTT.

A single count supports this clone. The CDR3 DNA reads TGTGCCAGCAGTCTCAATAGCGGGAGCTCCTACAATGAGCAGTTCTTC. This encodes CASSLNSGSSYNEQFF. This sequence joins TRBV27 and TRBJ2-1; 9 nucleotides match TRBD2. There are 16 residues in the CDR3. Germline V gene lookup returns CDR1 MNHEY and CDR2 SMNVEV (reference sequence). Germline trimming cut 5 bases from V and 0 bases from J; bases unmatched to any gene: 5.

V is TRBV4-1 and J is TRBJ1-1; tentatively, D is TRBD1 (6 bases). Germline loops: CDR1 MGHRA, CDR2 YSYEKL. V was clipped by 4 bases and J by 1 base, with 10 bases between them. The CDR3 loop spans 14 amino acids. This chain's CDR3 is CASSRSDRNTEAFF. CDR3 sequence (DNA): TGCGCCAGCAGCCGATCGGACAGGAACACTGAAGCTTTCTTT.

The chain carries TRBV20-1 and TRBJ2-5; D might be TRBD1 (6 bases). Germline V gene data show CDR1 as DFQATT and CDR2 as SNEGSKA (reference sequence). The CDR3 covers 13 residues. Deletions cut 3 bases from V and 2 bases from J, with 10 bases between. In DNA, the CDR3 is TGCAGTGCTAGTGGTAGGGGGCAAGAGACCCAGTACTTC. Protein: CSASGRGQETQYF.

V gene TRBV24-1 combines with J gene TRBJ2-3; 7 bases are shared with TRBD1. The CDR3 has 16 residues. V was clipped by 3 bases and J by 3 bases; unmatched bases: 8. Germline CDR1 KGHDR, CDR2 SFDVKD. The CDR3 sequence is CATSDPSTGKTDTQYF. In nucleotides, the CDR3 is TGTGCCACCAGTGATCCTTCGACAGGGAAGACAGATACGCAGTATTTT.

The V call is TRBV29-1, the J call TRBJ2-2, with 7 bases aligning to TRBD1. CDR1 is SQVTM and CDR2 is ANQGSEA in the germline V gene. Unmatched junction bases numbered 4, after V lost 3 bases and J lost 3 bases. CDR3 size: 14 residues. The CDR3 DNA follows: TGCAGCGTTGATCAGGGGGTGTACACCGGGGAGCTGTTTTTT. It specifies CSVDQGVYTGELFF.

This chain uses TRBV7-9 with TRBJ1-1; no clear D gene. Germline lookup yields CDR1 SEHNR and CDR2 FQNEAQ (reference sequence). The CDR3 totals 14 residues. V was shortened by 6 bases and J by 1 base, with 12 bases between the two germline ends. The chain's CDR3 is CASSLKASNTEAFF. The CDR3, as DNA: TGTGCCAGCAGTTTAAAAGCCTCGAACACTGAAGCTTTCTTT.

The J gene is TRBJ1-2, the V gene TRBV5-1, with D maybe TRBD1 (5 bases). Germline CDR1 is SGHRS and CDR2 is YFSETQ. This CDR3 is 13 amino acids long. Trimming took 3 bases from V and 7 from J, leaving 13 bases between them. This CDR3 reads CASSWEVGAGYTF. CDR3 bases: TGCGCCAGCAGCTGGGAGGTCGGGGCTGGCTACACCTTC.

J is TRBJ1-2 and V is TRBV28, with a possible D match to TRBD1 (6 bases). There are 13 residues in the CDR3. V lost 6 bases, J lost 8 bases, and 16 bases lay in between. Germline V gives CDR1 MDHEN, CDR2 SYDVKM. The CDR3 DNA sequence: TGTGCCAGCAGCCCGGGACACTCTATCGGCTACACCTTC. It translates to CASSPGHSIGYTF.

The rearrangement uses TRBV29-1 and TRBJ1-2, with 9 nucleotides matching TRBD1. This CDR3 has 15 residues. Germline values: CDR1 SQVTM, CDR2 ANQGSEA. The junction had 13 bases not matched to a gene; V was cut back by 6 bases and J by 5 bases. Here the CDR3 reads CSVATTGGASYGYTF. The DNA for the CDR3 is TGCAGCGTCGCTACCACAGGGGGCGCTTCTTATGGCTACACCTTC.

In this sample, this clone turned up many times. J is TRBJ2-7 and V is TRBV7-9, with D hard to call. The CDR3 runs 12 residues. Germline CDR1 is SEHNR and CDR2 is FQNEAQ (reference sequence). V dropped 1 base and J dropped 9 bases, with 10 bases sitting between them. For the CDR3, the DNA is TGTGCCAGCAGCTTAGTACCTGGCGGGCAGTACTTC. Its protein product is CASSLVPGGQYF.

This clone came up once. V and J are TRBV5-4 and TRBJ1-5; weak D call: TRBD1 (5 bases). CDR1 and CDR2 (germline): SGHNT, YYREEE (reference sequence). The ends were cut back, 3 bases at V and 7 bases at J, with 8 bases in the middle. This CDR3 contains 12 residues. This CDR3 is CASSYQGQPQHF. CDR3 in DNA: TGTGCCAGCAGCTATCAGGGACAGCCCCAGCATTTT.

The rearrangement joins TRBV18 to TRBJ1-2; no clear D gene. This CDR3 is built from 14 residues. Per germline, CDR1 KGHSH and CDR2 LQKENI. Deletions cut 3 bases from V and 8 bases from J, with 16 bases between. The CDR3 coding sequence is TGTGCCAGCTCACCCTCTCTTCAGAGCGACGGCTACACCTTC. This translates into CASSPSLQSDGYTF.

The chain links TRBV19 to TRBJ2-7; TRBD1 matches 11 bases. With V trimmed by 5 bases and J by 4 bases, 13 bases remained unmatched. The CDR3 contains 17 residues. Germline CDR1 LNHDA, CDR2 SQIVND (reference sequence). The CDR3 DNA reads TGTGCCAGTAGTGCGGCATCTCCAGGACAGGGGGCGTACGAGCAGTACTTC. This translates into CASSAASPGQGAYEQYF.

The rearrangement links TRBV7-9 to TRBJ1-3; possible D gene TRBD1, 6 bases. Trimming removed 2 bases at V and 8 bases at J, with 10 bases between. This CDR3 is built from 13 residues. Germline CDR1 SEHNR, CDR2 FQNEAQ (reference sequence). The CDR3 nucleotides read TGTGCCAGCAGCTTAATGGGGGCAGACACCATATATTTT. This encodes CASSLMGADTIYF. Full variable domain (outside the CDR3, taken from reference TRBV7-9 and TRBJ1-3): DTGVSQNPRHKITKRGQNVTFRCDPISEHNRLYWYRQTLGQGPEFLTYFQNEAQLEKSRLLSDRFSAERPKGSFSTLEIQRTEQGDSAMYLCASSLMGADTIYFGEGSWLTVV.

The chain employs TRBV7-9 and TRBJ1-4; TRBD1 agrees at 7 bases. The CDR3 totals 15 residues. CDR1 and CDR2 from the germline V gene are SEHNR and FQNEAQ (reference sequence). V lost 8 bases to trimming and J lost 4 bases; unmatched junction nucleotides: 10. The CDR3 DNA is TGTGCCAGCCGCTCCGGGGACAGCCTTAATGAAAAACTGTTTTTT. It encodes CASRSGDSLNEKLFF.

This clone has just one count. This CDR3 is CATSRGLAVQSREQFF. The CDR3 nucleotides are TGTGCCACCAGCAGAGGACTAGCGGTTCAATCGAGGGAGCAGTTCTTC. The chain combines TRBV15 with TRBJ2-1; 9 positions match TRBD2. The CDR3 sequence is 16 residues long. Germline V gene lookup returns CDR1 LNHNV and CDR2 YYDKDF (reference sequence). V shed 1 base and J 10 bases; nucleotides not matched to a gene: 11.